The clone carrying this T cell receptor (beta chain) was counted at least ten times. The antigen is undetermined. Template-switching 5'RACE yielded the TCR cDNA; a universal primer site and UMIs were added in the process. TCRdb passed the 5' RACE reads through MiXCR, listing each CDR3 protein once. The data hold 310,000 or so distinct CDR3 sequences, with around 7% observed a single time. The sample is drawn from a study of T cells after yellow fever vaccination. Across the whole study: Preparation of the low-cell-number fractions used SMART-Seq v4 Ultra Low Input. Points from the study as a whole: Once the booster was given, most primary-vaccination clones reappeared, at about 96% for CD4 and 88% for CD8. Any FACS-sorted repertoire could hold abundant clonotypes that contaminate it from the bulk population.

V shed 10 bases and J 6 bases; nucleotides not matched to a gene: 8. CDR3 length equals 12 residues. This TCR derives from a man younger than 35 who received the YFV17D yellow fever vaccine. The source material was PBMCs, sampled more than 40 days after the first yellow fever vaccination. This chain links TRBV12-3 or TRBV12-4 with TRBJ1-1, with 7 bases that match TRBD1. The CDR3 is CAKKTGNAEAFF. The DNA for the CDR3 is TGTGCCAAGAAGACAGGGAATGCTGAAGCTTTCTTT.